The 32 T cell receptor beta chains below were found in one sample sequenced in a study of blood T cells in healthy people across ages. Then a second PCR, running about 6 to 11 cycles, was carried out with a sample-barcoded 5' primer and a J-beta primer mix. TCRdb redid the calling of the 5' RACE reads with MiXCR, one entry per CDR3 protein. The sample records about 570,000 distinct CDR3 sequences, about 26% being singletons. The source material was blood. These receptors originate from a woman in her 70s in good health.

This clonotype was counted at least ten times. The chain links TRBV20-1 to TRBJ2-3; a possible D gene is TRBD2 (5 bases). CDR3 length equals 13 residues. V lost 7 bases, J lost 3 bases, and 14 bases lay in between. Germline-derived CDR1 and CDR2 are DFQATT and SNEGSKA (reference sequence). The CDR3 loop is CSGWLAQTDTQYF. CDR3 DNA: TGCAGTGGGTGGCTAGCCCAAACAGATACGCAGTATTTT.

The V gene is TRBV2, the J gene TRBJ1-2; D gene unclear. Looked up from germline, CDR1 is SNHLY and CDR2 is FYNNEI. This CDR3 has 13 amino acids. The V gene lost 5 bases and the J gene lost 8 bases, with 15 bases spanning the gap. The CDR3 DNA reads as TGTGCCAGCAGTATGACCGGGATGGGGGGCTACACCTTC. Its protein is CASSMTGMGGYTF.

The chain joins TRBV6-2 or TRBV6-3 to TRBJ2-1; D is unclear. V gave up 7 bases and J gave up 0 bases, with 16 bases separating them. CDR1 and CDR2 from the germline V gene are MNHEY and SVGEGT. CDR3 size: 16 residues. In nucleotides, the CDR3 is TGTGCCAGCACCCACCGTCCTATTAGCTCCTACAATGAGCAGTTCTTC. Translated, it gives CASTHRPISSYNEQFF.

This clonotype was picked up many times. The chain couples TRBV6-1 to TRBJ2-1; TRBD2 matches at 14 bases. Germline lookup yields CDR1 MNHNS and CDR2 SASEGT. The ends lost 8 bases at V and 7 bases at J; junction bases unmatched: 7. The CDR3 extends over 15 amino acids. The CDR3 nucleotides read TGTGCCAGCTTGACTAGCGGGGGGGCCAGGAATGAGCAGTTCTTC. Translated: CASLTSGGARNEQFF.

The CDR3 nucleotides read TGTGCCAGCAGGGACAGGGCCTCTGGGGCCAACGTCCTGACTTTC. Protein sequence: CASRDRASGANVLTF. This chain uses TRBV12-3 or TRBV12-4 with TRBJ2-6; the match to TRBD1 covers 8 bases. The J segment lost 0 bases and the V segment lost 6 bases, leaving 1 base of the junction unmatched. The CDR3 covers 15 residues.

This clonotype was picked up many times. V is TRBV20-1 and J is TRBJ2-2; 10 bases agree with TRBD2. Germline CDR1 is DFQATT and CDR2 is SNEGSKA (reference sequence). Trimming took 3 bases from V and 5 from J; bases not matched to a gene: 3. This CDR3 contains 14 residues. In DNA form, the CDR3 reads TGCAGTGCTAGGGTAGCGGGGGGTACCGGGGAGCTGTTTTTT. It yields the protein CSARVAGGTGELFF.

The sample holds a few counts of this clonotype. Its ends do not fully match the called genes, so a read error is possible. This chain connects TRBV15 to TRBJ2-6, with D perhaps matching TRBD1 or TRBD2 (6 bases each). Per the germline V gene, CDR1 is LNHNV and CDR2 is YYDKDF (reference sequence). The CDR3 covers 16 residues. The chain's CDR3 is CATSRDGGTGANVPTF. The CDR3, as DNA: TGTGCCACCAGCAGAGACGGGGGCACTGGGGCCAACGTCCCGACTTTC.

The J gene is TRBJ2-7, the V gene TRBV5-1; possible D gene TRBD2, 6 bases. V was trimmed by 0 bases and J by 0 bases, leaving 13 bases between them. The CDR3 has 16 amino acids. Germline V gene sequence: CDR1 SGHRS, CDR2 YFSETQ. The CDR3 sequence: CASSLAQDGGSYEQYF. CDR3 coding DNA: TGCGCCAGCAGCTTGGCCCAGGACGGGGGCTCCTACGAGCAGTACTTC. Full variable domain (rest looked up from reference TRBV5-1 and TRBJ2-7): KAGVTQTPRYLIKTRGQQVTLSCSPISGHRSVSWYQQTPGQGLQFLFEYFSETQRNKGNFPGRFSGRQFSNSRSEMNVSTLELGDSALYLCASSLAQDGGSYEQYFGPGTRLTVT.

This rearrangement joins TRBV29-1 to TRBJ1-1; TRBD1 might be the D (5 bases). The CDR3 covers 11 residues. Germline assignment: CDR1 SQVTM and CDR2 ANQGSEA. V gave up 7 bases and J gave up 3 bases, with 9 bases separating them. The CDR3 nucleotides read TGCAGCGCCCGGGGGGACACTGAAGCTTTCTTT. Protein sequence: CSARGDTEAFF. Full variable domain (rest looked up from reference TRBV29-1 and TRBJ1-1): SAVISQKPSRDICQRGTSLTIQCQVDSQVTMMFWYRQQPGQSLTLIATANQGSEATYESGFVIDKFPISRPNLTFSTLTVSNMSPEDSSIYLCSARGDTEAFFGQGTRLTVV.

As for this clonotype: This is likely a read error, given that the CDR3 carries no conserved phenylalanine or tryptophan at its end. The CDR3 DNA follows: TGTGCCAGCAGCTACCTGTGGGGTGACAATGAAAAACTGTTTCTT. Encoded protein: CASSYLWGDNEKLFL. The rearrangement joins TRBV7-8 to TRBJ1-4; D ambiguous. V lost 4 bases and J lost 5, with 14 bases in between. Germline-derived CDR1 and CDR2 are SGHVS and FQNEAQ. This CDR3 has 15 residues.

CDR3 DNA sequence: TGTGCCAGCAGCTTAGATGCGCTGACACTAGTTGGAGAGACCCAGTACTTC. Residues: CASSLDALTLVGETQYF. The chain carries TRBV11-3 and TRBJ2-5, with a weak D call TRBD2 (5 bases). Per the germline V gene, CDR1 is SGHNT and CDR2 is YENEEA. Trimming stripped 0 bases from V and 4 bases from J, with 18 bases between. The CDR3 consists of 17 residues. Together with reference TRBV11-3 and TRBJ2-5, the CDR3 gives the full variable domain: EAGVVQSPRYKIIEKKQPVAFWCNPISGHNTLYWYLQNLGQGPELLIRYENEEAVDDSQLPKDRFSAERLKGVDSTLKIQPAELGDSAVYLCASSLDALTLVGETQYFGPGTRLLVL.

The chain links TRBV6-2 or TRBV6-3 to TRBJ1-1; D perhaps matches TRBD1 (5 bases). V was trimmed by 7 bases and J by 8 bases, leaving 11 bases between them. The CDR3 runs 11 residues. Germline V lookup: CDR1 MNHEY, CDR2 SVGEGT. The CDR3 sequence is CASKRGLEAFF. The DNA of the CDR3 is TGTGCCAGCAAAAGGGGCCTAGAAGCTTTCTTT.

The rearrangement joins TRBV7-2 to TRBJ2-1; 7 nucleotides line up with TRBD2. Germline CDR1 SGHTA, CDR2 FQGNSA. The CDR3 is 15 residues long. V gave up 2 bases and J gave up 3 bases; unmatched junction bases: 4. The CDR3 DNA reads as TGTGCCAGCAGCTTAAACCCGGGGGGCTACAATGAGCAGTTCTTC. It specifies CASSLNPGGYNEQFF.

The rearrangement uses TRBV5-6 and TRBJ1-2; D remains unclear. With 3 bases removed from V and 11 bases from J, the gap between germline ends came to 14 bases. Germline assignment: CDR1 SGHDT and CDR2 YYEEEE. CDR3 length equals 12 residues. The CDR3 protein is CASSSLERGYTF. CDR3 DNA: TGTGCCAGCAGCTCCCTGGAGCGTGGTTACACCTTC. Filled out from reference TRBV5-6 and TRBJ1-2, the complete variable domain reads DAGVTQSPTHLIKTRGQQVTLRCSPKSGHDTVSWYQQALGQGPQFIFQYYEEEERQRGNFPDRFSGHQFPNYSSELNVNALLLGDSALYLCASSSLERGYTFGSGTRLTVV.

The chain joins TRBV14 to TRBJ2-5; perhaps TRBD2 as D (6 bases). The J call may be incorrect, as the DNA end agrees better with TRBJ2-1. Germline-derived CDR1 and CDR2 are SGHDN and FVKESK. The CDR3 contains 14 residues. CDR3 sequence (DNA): TGTGCCAGCAGCCAATGGTTGGGGGGCAATGAGCAGTTCTTC. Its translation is CASSQWLGGNEQFF.

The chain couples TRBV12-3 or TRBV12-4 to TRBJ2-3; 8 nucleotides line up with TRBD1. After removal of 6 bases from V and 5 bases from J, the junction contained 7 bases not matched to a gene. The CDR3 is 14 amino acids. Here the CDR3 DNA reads TGTGCCAGCAGCTCGGACAGGGCTGGAGATACGCAGTATTTT. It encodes CASSSDRAGDTQYF.

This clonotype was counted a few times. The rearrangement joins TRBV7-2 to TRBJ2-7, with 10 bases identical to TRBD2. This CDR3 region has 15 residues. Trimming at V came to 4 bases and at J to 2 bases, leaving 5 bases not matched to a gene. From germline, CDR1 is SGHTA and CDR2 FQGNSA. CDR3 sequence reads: CASSSTSGATYEQYF. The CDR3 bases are TGTGCCAGCAGCTCCACTAGCGGGGCCACCTACGAGCAGTACTTC.

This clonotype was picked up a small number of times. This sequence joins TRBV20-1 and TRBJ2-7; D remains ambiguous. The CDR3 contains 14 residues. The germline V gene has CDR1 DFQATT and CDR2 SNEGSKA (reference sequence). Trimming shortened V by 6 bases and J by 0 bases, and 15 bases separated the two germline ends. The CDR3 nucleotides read TGCAGTGCAAACCCCGGGCAAGGCTCCTACGAGCAGTACTTC. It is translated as CSANPGQGSYEQYF.

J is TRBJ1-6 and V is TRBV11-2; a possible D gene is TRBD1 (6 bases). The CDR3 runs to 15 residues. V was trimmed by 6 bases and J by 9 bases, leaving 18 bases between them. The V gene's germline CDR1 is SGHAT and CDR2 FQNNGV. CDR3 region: CASSKAGARFSPLHF. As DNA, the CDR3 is TGTGCCAGCAGTAAGGCAGGGGCGAGGTTTTCACCCCTCCACTTT.

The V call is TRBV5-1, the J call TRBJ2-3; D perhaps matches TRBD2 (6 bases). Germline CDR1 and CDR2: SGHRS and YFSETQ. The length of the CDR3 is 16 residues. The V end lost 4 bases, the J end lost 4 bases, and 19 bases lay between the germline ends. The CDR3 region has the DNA TGCGCCAGCAGCGAGTTTGGCTCTCCGGGAGCAGATACGCAGTATTTT. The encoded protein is CASSEFGSPGADTQYF.

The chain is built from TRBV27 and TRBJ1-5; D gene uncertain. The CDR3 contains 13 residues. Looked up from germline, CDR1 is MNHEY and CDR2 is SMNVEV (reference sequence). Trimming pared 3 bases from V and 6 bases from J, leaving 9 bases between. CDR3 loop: CASSLSPGQPQHF. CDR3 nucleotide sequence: TGTGCCAGCAGTTTGTCCCCCGGTCAGCCCCAGCATTTT.

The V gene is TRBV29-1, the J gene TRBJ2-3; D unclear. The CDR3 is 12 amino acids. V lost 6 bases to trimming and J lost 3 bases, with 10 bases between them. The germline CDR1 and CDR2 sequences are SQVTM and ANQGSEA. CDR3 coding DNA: TGCAGCGTACGGGTCAGGACAGATACGCAGTATTTT. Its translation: CSVRVRTDTQYF.

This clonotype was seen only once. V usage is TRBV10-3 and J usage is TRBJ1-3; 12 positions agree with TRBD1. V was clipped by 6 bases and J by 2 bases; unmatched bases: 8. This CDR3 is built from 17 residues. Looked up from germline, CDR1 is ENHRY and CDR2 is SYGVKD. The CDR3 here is CAISSLGQGATGNTIYF. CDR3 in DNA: TGTGCCATCAGCTCTTTGGGACAGGGGGCGACTGGAAACACCATATATTTT.

CDR3 bases: TGTGCCAGCAGTTTAGACGCGACACCCAGCACAGATACGCAGTATTTT. As protein: CASSLDATPSTDTQYF. This chain uses TRBV12-3 or TRBV12-4 with TRBJ2-3; no reliable D call. The CDR3 sequence is 16 residues long. V lost 1 base to trimming and J lost 0 bases, with 11 bases between them.

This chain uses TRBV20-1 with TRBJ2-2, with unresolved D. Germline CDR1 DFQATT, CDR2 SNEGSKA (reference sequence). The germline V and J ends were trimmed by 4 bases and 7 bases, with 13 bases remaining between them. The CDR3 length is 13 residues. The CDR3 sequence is CSATLSRGGELFF. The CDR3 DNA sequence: TGCAGTGCTACCCTATCTCGTGGCGGGGAGCTGTTTTTT.

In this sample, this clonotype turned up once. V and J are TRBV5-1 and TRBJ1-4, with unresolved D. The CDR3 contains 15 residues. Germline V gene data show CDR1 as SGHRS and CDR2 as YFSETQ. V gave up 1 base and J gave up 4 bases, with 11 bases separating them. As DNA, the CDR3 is TGCGCCAGCAGCTTGTTGGGGAAGTTTAATGAAAAACTGTTTTTT. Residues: CASSLLGKFNEKLFF. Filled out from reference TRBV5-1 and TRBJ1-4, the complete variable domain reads KAGVTQTPRYLIKTRGQQVTLSCSPISGHRSVSWYQQTPGQGLQFLFEYFSETQRNKGNFPGRFSGRQFSNSRSEMNVSTLELGDSALYLCASSLLGKFNEKLFFGSGTQLSVL.

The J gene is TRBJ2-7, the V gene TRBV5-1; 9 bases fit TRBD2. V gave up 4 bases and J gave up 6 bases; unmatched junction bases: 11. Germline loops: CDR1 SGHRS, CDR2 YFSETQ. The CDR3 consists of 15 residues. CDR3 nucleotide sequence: TGCGCCAGCAGCCCCTTAGCGGGGGCTCCCGGCGAGCAGTACTTC. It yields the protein CASSPLAGAPGEQYF.

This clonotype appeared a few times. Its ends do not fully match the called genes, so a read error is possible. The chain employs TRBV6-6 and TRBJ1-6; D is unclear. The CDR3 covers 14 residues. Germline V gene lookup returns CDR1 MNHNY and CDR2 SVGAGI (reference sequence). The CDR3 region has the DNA TGTGCCAGCAGTGCCGTCGGTTCGGATTCACCCCTCCGCTTT. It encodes CASSAVGSDSPLRF.

The chain's CDR3 is CASSLSGVQGSYEQYF. Written as DNA, the CDR3 is TGTGCCAGCAGCTTATCGGGGGTACAGGGGAGCTACGAGCAGTACTTC. This chain joins TRBV7-2 and TRBJ2-7; tentatively, D is TRBD1 (7 bases). CDR3 length: 16 residues. Germline V CDR1 and CDR2: SGHTA, FQGNSA. The V gene lost 2 bases and the J gene lost 3 bases, with 17 bases spanning the gap.

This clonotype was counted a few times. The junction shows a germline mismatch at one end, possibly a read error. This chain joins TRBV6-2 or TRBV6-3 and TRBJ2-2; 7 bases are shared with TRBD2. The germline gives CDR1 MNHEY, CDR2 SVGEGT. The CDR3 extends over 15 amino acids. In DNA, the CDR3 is TGTGCCTCTGCTCGGGGAGGGGTGAACACCGGGGAGCCGTTTTTT. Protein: CASARGGVNTGEPFF.

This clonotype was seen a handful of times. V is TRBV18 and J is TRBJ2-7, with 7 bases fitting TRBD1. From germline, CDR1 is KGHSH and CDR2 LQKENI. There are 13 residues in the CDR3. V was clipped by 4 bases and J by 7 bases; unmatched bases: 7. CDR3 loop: CASSQGARREQYF. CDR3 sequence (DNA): TGTGCCAGCTCACAGGGGGCGCGTCGGGAGCAGTACTTC.

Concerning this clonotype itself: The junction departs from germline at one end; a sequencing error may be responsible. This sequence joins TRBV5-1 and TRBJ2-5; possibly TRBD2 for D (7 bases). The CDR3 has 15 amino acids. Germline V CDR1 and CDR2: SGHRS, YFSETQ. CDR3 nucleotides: TGCGTCAGCAGCTTGCAGGGGACTAAACAAGAGACCCAGTACTTC. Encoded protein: CVSSLQGTKQETQYF.